These T cell receptor beta chains were read from a single sample in a study of T cell responses to AZD1222 COVID-19 vaccine. Produced via immunoSEQ multiplex PCR; TCRdb's table is partial and in-frame only. The sample consists of 75,000 to 100,000 clones, roughly nine tenths of them appearing once. This specimen was peripheral blood, taken on day 0 of AZD1222 vaccination. The receptors were gathered from an adult in good health. The CDR3 runs from the conserved cysteine through the conserved F or W. The D gene is left open where the match is weak. Clone size is given for some rows only: seen once, a few or many times, or a class if the clone is expanded.

j_gene: TRBJ2-2
abundance: -
v_gene: TRBV19
d_gene: TRBD1
CDR3nt: TGTGCCAGTAGTATCCAGGGGGTAGGCACCGGGGAGCTGTTTTTT
CDR3aa: CASSIQGVGTGELFF

j_gene: TRBJ2-1
abundance: -
v_gene: TRBV4-1
d_gene: TRBD1
CDR3nt: TGCGCCAGCAGCTTTTCGGGACAGGGTTGGAACAATGAGCAGTTCTTC
CDR3aa: CASSFSGQGWNNEQFF

j_gene: TRBJ1-4
abundance: -
v_gene: TRBV7-9
d_gene: TRBD1
CDR3nt: TGTGCCAGCAGCCAGGGACAGGGGGCCGCAACTAATGAAAAACTGTTTTTT
CDR3aa: CASSQGQGAATNEKLFF

j_gene: TRBJ2-7
abundance: once
v_gene: TRBV3-1/TRBV3-2
d_gene: TRBD2
CDR3nt: TGTGCCAGCAGCCAAAATGTTTTTGGGGGGGTGACCTCCTACGAGCAGTACTTC
CDR3aa: CASSQNVFGGVTSYEQYF

j_gene: TRBJ1-6
abundance: -
v_gene: TRBV6-5
d_gene: -
CDR3nt: TGTGCCAGCAGTTACCTCCAGAATTCACCCCTCCACTTT
CDR3aa: CASSYLQNSPLHF

j_gene: TRBJ1-1
abundance: -
v_gene: TRBV27
d_gene: -
CDR3nt: TGTGCCAGCAGTTTAAATCAGGAGTGGACTGAAGCTTTCTTT
CDR3aa: CASSLNQEWTEAFF

j_gene: TRBJ1-1
abundance: -
v_gene: TRBV19
d_gene: -
CDR3nt: TGTGCCAGTAGTATGACGGTAGAAGCTTTCTTT
CDR3aa: CASSMTVEAFF

j_gene: TRBJ2-7
abundance: -
v_gene: TRBV6-1
d_gene: -
CDR3nt: TGTGCCAGCAGTGATCCTTGGGACACCACCTACGAGCAGTACTTC
CDR3aa: CASSDPWDTTYEQYF

j_gene: TRBJ2-3
abundance: -
v_gene: TRBV5-1
d_gene: -
CDR3nt: TGCGCCAGCAGCTTTGAGCGGGGCACAGATACGCAGTATTTT
CDR3aa: CASSFERGTDTQYF

j_gene: TRBJ1-3
abundance: -
v_gene: TRBV6-5
d_gene: -
CDR3nt: TGTGCCAGCAGTTACTCGTTCACATCTTCCGGAAACACCATATATTTT
CDR3aa: CASSYSFTSSGNTIYF

j_gene: TRBJ2-2
abundance: -
v_gene: TRBV21-1
d_gene: -
CDR3nt: TGTGCCAGCAGCAAAGGGGGCCGGTTGTGCACCGGGGAGCTGTTTTTT
CDR3aa: CASSKGGRLCTGELFF

j_gene: TRBJ1-3
abundance: -
v_gene: TRBV6-6
d_gene: -
CDR3nt: TGTGCCAGCAGTTTGGCGACAGCGAACTCTGGAAACACCATATATTTT
CDR3aa: CASSLATANSGNTIYF

j_gene: TRBJ1-1
abundance: -
v_gene: TRBV27
d_gene: -
CDR3nt: TGTGCCAGCAGTTTATCGCCGGGGGCGAGGACTGAAGCTTTCTTT
CDR3aa: CASSLSPGARTEAFF

j_gene: TRBJ1-5
abundance: -
v_gene: TRBV19
d_gene: -
CDR3nt: TGTGCCAGTAGTAAGCTTTATCAGCCCCAGCATTTT
CDR3aa: CASSKLYQPQHF

j_gene: TRBJ1-2
abundance: -
v_gene: TRBV5-6
d_gene: -
CDR3nt: TGTGCCAGCAGCCGTGGGCCTCAAACGGGCTACACCTTC
CDR3aa: CASSRGPQTGYTF

j_gene: TRBJ2-1
abundance: few
v_gene: TRBV4-1
d_gene: -
CDR3nt: TGCGCCAGCAGCCAGTCAATCCCTCCCTCCTACAATGAGCAGTTCTTC
CDR3aa: CASSQSIPPSYNEQFF

j_gene: TRBJ2-7
abundance: -
v_gene: TRBV11-2
d_gene: -
CDR3nt: TGTGCCAGCAGCTTTGAGGCAGGGATAGGAGAGCAGTACTTC
CDR3aa: CASSFEAGIGEQYF

j_gene: TRBJ1-4
abundance: -
v_gene: TRBV3-1/TRBV3-2
d_gene: -
CDR3nt: TGTGCCAGCAGCCAAGGGTTCCTCCGAATACAAGCAACTAATGAAAAACTGTTTTTT
CDR3aa: CASSQGFLRIQATNEKLFF

j_gene: TRBJ2-1
abundance: -
v_gene: TRBV5-4
d_gene: TRBD2
CDR3nt: TGTGCCAGCAGCTTAGGAGCGGGGGGCTACAATGAGCAGTTCTTC
CDR3aa: CASSLGAGGYNEQFF

j_gene: TRBJ2-7
abundance: -
v_gene: TRBV7-2
d_gene: -
CDR3nt: TGTGCCAGCAGCCGACAAAGGGACTACGAGCAGTACTTC
CDR3aa: CASSRQRDYEQYF

j_gene: TRBJ1-1
abundance: -
v_gene: TRBV5-4
d_gene: -
CDR3nt: TGTGCCAGCAGCTTGTTTGGGGGTTTAGGGCGGATGGCTTTCTTT
CDR3aa: CASSLFGGLGRMAFF

j_gene: TRBJ1-5
abundance: few
v_gene: TRBV2
d_gene: -
CDR3nt: TGTGCCAGCAGTGAAGCGCGCGGGGGCGGGCAGCCCCAGCATTTT
CDR3aa: CASSEARGGGQPQHF

j_gene: TRBJ2-7
abundance: -
v_gene: TRBV5-6
d_gene: -
CDR3nt: TGTGCCAGCAGCTTGTACGGGGGCCACTACGAGCAGTACTTC
CDR3aa: CASSLYGGHYEQYF

j_gene: TRBJ1-4
abundance: -
v_gene: TRBV29-1
d_gene: -
CDR3nt: TGCAGCGTTGGTCGGGCGAATGAAAAACTGTTTTTT
CDR3aa: CSVGRANEKLFF

j_gene: TRBJ1-4
abundance: -
v_gene: TRBV28
d_gene: TRBD1
CDR3nt: TGTGCCAGCACCTCAGCCGGGACAGGAAATGAAAAACTGTTTTTT
CDR3aa: CASTSAGTGNEKLFF

j_gene: TRBJ2-7
abundance: -
v_gene: TRBV7-3
d_gene: -
CDR3nt: TGTGCCAGCAGCCCTACAGGGCGCGAGCAGTACTTC
CDR3aa: CASSPTGREQYF

j_gene: TRBJ2-5
abundance: -
v_gene: TRBV6-5
d_gene: -
CDR3nt: TGTGCCAGCAGTTACGGTGGGGGGGAGACCCAGTACTTC
CDR3aa: CASSYGGGETQYF

j_gene: TRBJ1-2
abundance: -
v_gene: TRBV12-5
d_gene: -
CDR3nt: TGTGCTAGTGGTGGTGGTCCCGGGGGCTACACCTTC
CDR3aa: CASGGGPGGYTF